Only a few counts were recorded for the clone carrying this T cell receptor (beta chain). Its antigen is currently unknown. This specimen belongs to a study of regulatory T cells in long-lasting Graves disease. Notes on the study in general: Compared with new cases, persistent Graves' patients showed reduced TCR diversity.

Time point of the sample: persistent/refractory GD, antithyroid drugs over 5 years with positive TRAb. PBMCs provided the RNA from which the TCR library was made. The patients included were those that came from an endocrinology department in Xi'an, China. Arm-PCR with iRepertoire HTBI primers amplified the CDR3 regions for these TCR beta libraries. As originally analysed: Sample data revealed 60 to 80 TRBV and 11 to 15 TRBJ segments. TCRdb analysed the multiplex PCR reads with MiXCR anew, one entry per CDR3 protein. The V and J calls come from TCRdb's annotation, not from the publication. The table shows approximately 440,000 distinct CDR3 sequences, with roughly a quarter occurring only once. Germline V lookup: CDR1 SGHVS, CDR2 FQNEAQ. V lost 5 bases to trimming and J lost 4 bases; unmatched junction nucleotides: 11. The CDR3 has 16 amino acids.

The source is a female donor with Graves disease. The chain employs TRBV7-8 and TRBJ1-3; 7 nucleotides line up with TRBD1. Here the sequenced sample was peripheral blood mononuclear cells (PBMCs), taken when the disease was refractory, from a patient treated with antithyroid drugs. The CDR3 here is CASSPQGGAPGNTIYF. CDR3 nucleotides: TGTGCCAGCAGCCCGCAGGGGGGCGCACCAGGAAACACCATATATTTT.